A single sample gave rise to the 24 T cell receptor beta chains below, sequenced in a study of T cells expressing NK-cell markers. TCRdb reprocessed the 5' RACE reads; each CDR3 protein has one entry and no DNA is given. The sample's table shows under 500,000 distinct CDR3 sequences. Sequencing was done on a sample of blood T cells: a sorted CD56 or NKG2C T cell subset, CD4+ or CD8+ T cells, or bulk PBMC T cells (not recorded which). These receptors were collected from a woman aged 18-69 years in good health.

The chain combines TRBV30 with TRBJ2-3; checking the TCRdb D call of TRBD1 is not possible without DNA. There are 15 residues in the CDR3. CDR1 GTSNPN and CDR2 SVGIG come from the germline V gene (reference sequence). CDR3 protein: CAWTGYGTSTDTQYF.

This chain joins TRBV27 and TRBJ1-3. This CDR3 is built from 13 residues. Germline CDR1 reads MNHEY; CDR2 reads SMNVEV (reference sequence). Here the CDR3 reads CASSIGTGNTIYF.

This chain joins TRBV20-1 and TRBJ1-6; there is no DNA to check the TCRdb D call of TRBD1. From germline, CDR1 is DFQATT and CDR2 SNEGSKA (reference sequence). The CDR3 is made up of 14 amino acids. CDR3 in amino acids: CSARGQNPTSPLHF.

The gene calls are TRBV27 and TRBJ2-2; TCRdb proposes TRBD1, but this gene call is untestable without DNA. CDR1 and CDR2 (germline): MNHEY, SMNVEV (reference sequence). The CDR3 length is 15 residues. The CDR3: CASSFLQGGTGELFF.

This rearrangement joins TRBV5-1 to TRBJ2-3; TCRdb indicates TRBD1, and absent DNA this call remains unverified. The CDR3 is 13 residues long. Looked up from germline, CDR1 is SGHRS and CDR2 is YFSETQ. The CDR3 is CASSIGTSDTQYF.

The gene calls are TRBV15 and TRBJ2-7. This CDR3 is 15 amino acids long. Looked up from germline, CDR1 is LNHNV and CDR2 is YYDKDF (reference sequence). CDR3 sequence: CATSRDQGSSYEQYF.

The chain links TRBV7-2 to TRBJ2-5. This CDR3 contains 12 residues. CDR1 is SGHTA, CDR2 FQGNSA, per germline. CDR3 region: CASSFSSETLYF.

The rearrangement uses TRBV10-3 and TRBJ2-2; as DNA is missing, the TRBD1 call by TCRdb cannot be tested. Germline V gene sequence: CDR1 ENHRY, CDR2 SYGVKD. This CDR3 region has 15 residues. The CDR3 sequence: CAISDRGLDTGELFF.

The rearrangement uses TRBV9 and TRBJ1-1; TCRdb selects TRBD1, and the lack of DNA leaves this call unchecked. The CDR3 length is 17 residues. Germline CDR1 SGDLS, CDR2 YYNGEE. The CDR3 protein is CASSVGGGEIMNTEAFF.

The V gene is TRBV20-1, the J gene TRBJ2-7; without DNA, the TCRdb call of TRBD2 cannot be checked. The CDR3 is 12 residues long. CDR1 and CDR2 from the germline V gene are DFQATT and SNEGSKA (reference sequence). The CDR3 sequence: CSATGDYDEQYF.

The rearrangement joins TRBV7-2 to TRBJ1-5; TCRdb picks TRBD1, but there is no DNA to check that call. The CDR3 is 13 amino acids. Germline loops: CDR1 SGHTA, CDR2 FQGNSA. The CDR3 spells CASSEGQGQPQHF.

The CDR3 here is CADKRGGHQETQYF. The chain uses TRBV3-1 and TRBJ2-5; TCRdb's D call of TRBD2 is untestable without DNA. In germline, CDR1 is LGHDT, CDR2 YNNKEL (reference sequence). The CDR3 spans 14 residues.

The V gene is TRBV19, the J gene TRBJ2-2; TCRdb returns TRBD1, unconfirmable since there is no DNA. CDR3 length: 17 amino acids. The germline CDR1 and CDR2 sequences are LNHDA and SQIVND (reference sequence). The CDR3 sequence is CASSIIWGTDNTGELFF.

This chain joins TRBV6-2 or TRBV6-3 and TRBJ2-6. The length of the CDR3 is 15 residues. Looked up from germline, CDR1 is MNHEY and CDR2 is SVGEGT. The CDR3 region is CASSSIRSGANVLTF.

The chain couples TRBV5-1 to TRBJ2-3. Germline-derived CDR1 and CDR2 are SGHRS and YFSETQ. This CDR3 is built from 13 residues. The CDR3: CASSLGFPDTQYF.

The rearrangement uses TRBV20-1 and TRBJ1-5. There are 15 residues in the CDR3. Germline values: CDR1 DFQATT, CDR2 SNEGSKA (reference sequence). The CDR3 is CSARDSQRSDQPQHF.

J is TRBJ2-5 and V is TRBV5-1; the D call from TCRdb, TRBD1, cannot be confirmed without DNA. The CDR3 consists of 16 residues. The germline CDR1 and CDR2 sequences are SGHRS and YFSETQ. The CDR3 loop is CASSLRRTVFGETQYF.

The chain couples TRBV3-1 to TRBJ1-2. The CDR3 extends over 11 amino acids. Germline assignment: CDR1 LGHDT and CDR2 YNNKEL (reference sequence). The CDR3 reads CASSQEGGYTF.

V gene TRBV29-1 combines with J gene TRBJ2-3. CDR3 size: 11 residues. The germline V gene encodes CDR1 SQVTM and CDR2 ANQGSEA. CDR3 loop: CSVQSTDTQYF.

CDR3 sequence: CASSDGRTYNSPLHF. The V gene is TRBV2, the J gene TRBJ1-6. CDR1 SNHLY and CDR2 FYNNEI come from the germline V gene. The CDR3 runs 15 residues.

This chain uses TRBV2 with TRBJ2-1; TCRdb's D call of TRBD2 is untestable without DNA. The CDR3 loop spans 14 amino acids. Germline V gives CDR1 SNHLY, CDR2 FYNNEI. CDR3 in amino acids: CAGGGLAGNNEQFF. The entire variable domain, with the rest obtained from reference TRBV2 and TRBJ2-1, is as follows: EPEVTQTPSHQVTQMGQEVILRCVPISNHLYFYWYRQILGQKVEFLVSFYNNEISEKSEIFDDQFSVERPDGSNFTLKIRSTKLEDSAMYFCAGGGLAGNNEQFFGPGTRLTVL.

The chain has TRBV7-8 and TRBJ1-6; with no DNA, the TCRdb D assignment of TRBD1 cannot be verified. The CDR3 extends over 14 amino acids. Germline CDR1 and CDR2: SGHVS and FQNEAQ. CDR3 protein: CASSIDRNNSPLHF.

The genes are TRBV6-5 and TRBJ1-2; there is no DNA to check the TCRdb D call of TRBD1. Germline V gene data show CDR1 as MNHEY and CDR2 as SVGAGI. The CDR3 length is 15 residues. The CDR3 sequence is CASSYSRGGDYGYTF.

This chain connects TRBV20-1 to TRBJ2-7. The CDR3 has 12 amino acids. Per the germline V gene, CDR1 is DFQATT and CDR2 is SNEGSKA (reference sequence). CDR3 sequence: CSARVGAYEQYF.